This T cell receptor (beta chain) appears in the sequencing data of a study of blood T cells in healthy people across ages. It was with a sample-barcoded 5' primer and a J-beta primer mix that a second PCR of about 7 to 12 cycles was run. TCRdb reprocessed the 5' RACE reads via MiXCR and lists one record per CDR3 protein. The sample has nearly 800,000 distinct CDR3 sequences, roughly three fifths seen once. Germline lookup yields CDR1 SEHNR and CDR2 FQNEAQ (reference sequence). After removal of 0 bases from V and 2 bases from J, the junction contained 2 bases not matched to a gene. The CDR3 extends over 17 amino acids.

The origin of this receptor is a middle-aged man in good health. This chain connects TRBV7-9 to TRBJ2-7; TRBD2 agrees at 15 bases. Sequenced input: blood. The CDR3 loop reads CASSLAGLAGGPYEQYF. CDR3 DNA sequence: TGTGCCAGCAGCTTAGCCGGACTAGCGGGAGGGCCCTACGAGCAGTACTTC.